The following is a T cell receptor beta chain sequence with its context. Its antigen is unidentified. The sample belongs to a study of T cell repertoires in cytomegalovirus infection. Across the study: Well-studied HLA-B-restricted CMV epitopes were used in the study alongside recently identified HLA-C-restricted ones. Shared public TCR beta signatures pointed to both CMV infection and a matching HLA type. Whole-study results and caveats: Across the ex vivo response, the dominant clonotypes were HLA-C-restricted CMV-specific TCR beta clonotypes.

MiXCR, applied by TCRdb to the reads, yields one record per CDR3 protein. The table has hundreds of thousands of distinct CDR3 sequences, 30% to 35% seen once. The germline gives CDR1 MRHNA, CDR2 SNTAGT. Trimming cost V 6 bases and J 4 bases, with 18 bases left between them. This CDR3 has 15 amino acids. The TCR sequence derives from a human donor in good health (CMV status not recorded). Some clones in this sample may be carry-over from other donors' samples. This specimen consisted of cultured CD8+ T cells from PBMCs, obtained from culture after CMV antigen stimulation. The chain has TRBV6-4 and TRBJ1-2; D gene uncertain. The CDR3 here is CASSPVEGPFYGYTF. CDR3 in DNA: TGTGCCAGCAGCCCCGTGGAGGGTCCCTTCTATGGCTACACCTTC.